A single sample gave rise to the 13 T cell receptor beta chains below, sequenced in a study of T-cell reconstitution after alpha-beta-depleted transplantation in children. A library of TCRbeta sequences, prepared with unique molecular identifiers, was generated. MiXCR, applied by TCRdb to the PCR reads, yields one record per CDR3 protein. The data contain around 200,000 distinct CDR3 sequences, less than 8% of them seen just once; the ten biggest clones take up approximately 3%. Sequencing used PBMCs from the stem cell graft donor, obtained from the stem cell graft. The receptors originated from a human donor who donated a stem cell graft to a child with Wiskott-Aldrich syndrome.

Ten or more counts support this clonotype. V is TRBV20-1 and J is TRBJ1-1, with unresolved D. The CDR3 has 11 residues. Trimming removed 3 bases from V and 6 bases from J, with 8 bases in between. Germline V gene lookup returns CDR1 DFQATT and CDR2 SNEGSKA (reference sequence). The chain's CDR3 is CSARDASEAFF. The CDR3 DNA reads as TGCAGTGCTAGGGACGCATCTGAAGCTTTCTTT.

This clonotype appeared many times. The V and J genes are TRBV6-2 or TRBV6-3 and TRBJ2-1; TRBD1 agrees at 9 bases. Germline V gene lookup returns CDR1 MNHEY and CDR2 SVGEGT. J lost 5 bases, V lost 2 bases, and 4 bases had no gene match. This CDR3 comprises 15 residues. The chain's CDR3 is CASSYPGQGHNEQFF. In DNA, the CDR3 is TGTGCCAGCAGTTACCCGGGACAGGGTCACAATGAGCAGTTCTTC.

The table lists this clonotype with many counts. V gene TRBV12-5 combines with J gene TRBJ2-3; D is unresolved. V shed 1 base and J shed 2 bases, with 10 bases lying between them. The CDR3 consists of 15 residues. Germline V gives CDR1 LGHNT, CDR2 FRNRAP. CDR3 coding DNA: TGTGCTAGTGGTTTGGGGCAGACTCTCACAGATACGCAGTATTTT. It translates to CASGLGQTLTDTQYF.

This clonotype was recorded at least ten times. The chain recombines TRBV29-1 with TRBJ1-3; D is perhaps TRBD1 (6 bases). CDR1 is SQVTM, CDR2 ANQGSEA, per germline. This CDR3 comprises 15 residues. Deletions cut 4 bases from V and 2 bases from J, with 15 bases between. Here the CDR3 reads CSVGTATDPGNTIYF. CDR3 bases: TGCAGCGTTGGGACAGCGACCGACCCTGGAAACACCATATATTTT.

This clonotype has just a few counts. In DNA, the CDR3 is TGTGCCTGGATTTCTGGGGGGGGCCCTACGCAGTATTTT. Its protein product is CAWISGGGPTQYF. The chain couples TRBV30 to TRBJ2-3, with TRBD2 as a possible D gene (7 bases). The CDR3 runs 13 residues. V was shortened by 4 bases and J by 8 bases, with 16 bases between the two germline ends. Per the germline V gene, CDR1 is GTSNPN and CDR2 is SVGIG (reference sequence).

Only one count was recorded for this clonotype. In DNA, the CDR3 is TGTGCCATCAGTGGCGGAGGGGTAGAGACCCAGTACTTC. Protein sequence: CAISGGGVETQYF. The rearrangement uses TRBV10-3 and TRBJ2-5; D might be TRBD2 (6 bases). The V gene lost 4 bases and the J gene lost 4 bases, with 10 bases spanning the gap. The length of the CDR3 is 13 residues. CDR1 is ENHRY and CDR2 is SYGVKD in the germline V gene.

In this sample, this clonotype turned up a few times. The V and J genes are TRBV18 and TRBJ2-7, with 9 bases lining up with TRBD2. J was trimmed by 2 bases and V by 3 bases; bases with no gene match: 5. Germline CDR1 KGHSH, CDR2 LQKENI. The CDR3 runs to 15 residues. The CDR3 is CASSPETSGTYEQYF. The CDR3 nucleotides read TGTGCCAGCTCACCGGAGACTAGCGGCACCTACGAGCAGTACTTC.

This clonotype was recorded a few times. V and J are TRBV29-1 and TRBJ1-1; no clear D gene. The CDR3 sequence is 16 residues long. V lost 0 bases and J 1 base, leaving 15 bases between the germline ends. CDR1 SQVTM and CDR2 ANQGSEA come from the germline V gene. Here the CDR3 reads CSVEDRPPDGNTEAFF. CDR3 DNA sequence: TGCAGCGTTGAAGATCGGCCTCCTGACGGGAACACTGAAGCTTTCTTT. Full variable domain (outside the CDR3, taken from reference TRBV29-1 and TRBJ1-1): SAVISQKPSRDICQRGTSLTIQCQVDSQVTMMFWYRQQPGQSLTLIATANQGSEATYESGFVIDKFPISRPNLTFSTLTVSNMSPEDSSIYLCSVEDRPPDGNTEAFFGQGTRLTVV.

This chain joins TRBV24-1 and TRBJ1-5; TRBD1 agrees at 7 bases. With 10 bases clipped from V and 3 bases from J, the junction kept 5 bases outside the gene matches. Germline CDR1 reads KGHDR; CDR2 reads SFDVKD. The CDR3 consists of 13 residues. The DNA of the CDR3 is TGTGCCACTCAACAGGGGATCAATCAGCCCCAGCATTTT. Encoded protein: CATQQGINQPQHF.

The sample holds a few counts of this clonotype. The rearrangement joins TRBV4-2 to TRBJ2-7, with a tentative D call TRBD2 (5 bases). Looked up from germline, CDR1 is LGHNA and CDR2 is YNFKEQ. This CDR3 has 16 residues. Trimming removed 0 bases at V and 2 bases at J, with 14 bases between. The CDR3 loop reads CASSQDLRTGTYEQYF. The CDR3 DNA reads as TGTGCCAGCAGCCAAGATCTAAGGACGGGAACCTACGAGCAGTACTTC.

This clonotype was picked up many times. This chain links TRBV6-5 with TRBJ2-7; no clear D. CDR1 and CDR2 from the germline V gene are MNHEY and SVGAGI. Trimming pared 4 bases from V and 4 bases from J, leaving 14 bases between. The CDR3 consists of 14 residues. CDR3 residues: CASSSIVGIYEQYF. The CDR3 nucleotides are TGTGCCAGCAGTTCCATCGTAGGGATATACGAGCAGTACTTC.

This clonotype has a count of ten or more. J is TRBJ1-4 and V is TRBV20-1, with a weak D call TRBD1 (5 bases). Deletions cut 0 bases from V and 6 bases from J, with 14 bases between. Germline CDR1 DFQATT, CDR2 SNEGSKA (reference sequence). This CDR3 is 15 amino acids long. CDR3 DNA sequence: TGCAGTGCTAGAGACCCCGGGGGGGTTGATGAAAAACTGTTTTTT. Its protein is CSARDPGGVDEKLFF.

At least ten counts were recorded for this clonotype. The chain joins TRBV15 to TRBJ1-6, with 7 bases lining up with TRBD1. This CDR3 is 14 amino acids long. With 0 bases clipped from V and 7 bases from J, the junction kept 0 bases outside the gene matches. CDR1 LNHNV and CDR2 YYDKDF come from the germline V gene (reference sequence). The DNA for the CDR3 is TGTGCCACCAGCAGAGAGACAGGGAATTCACCCCTCCACTTT. Amino acids: CATSRETGNSPLHF.